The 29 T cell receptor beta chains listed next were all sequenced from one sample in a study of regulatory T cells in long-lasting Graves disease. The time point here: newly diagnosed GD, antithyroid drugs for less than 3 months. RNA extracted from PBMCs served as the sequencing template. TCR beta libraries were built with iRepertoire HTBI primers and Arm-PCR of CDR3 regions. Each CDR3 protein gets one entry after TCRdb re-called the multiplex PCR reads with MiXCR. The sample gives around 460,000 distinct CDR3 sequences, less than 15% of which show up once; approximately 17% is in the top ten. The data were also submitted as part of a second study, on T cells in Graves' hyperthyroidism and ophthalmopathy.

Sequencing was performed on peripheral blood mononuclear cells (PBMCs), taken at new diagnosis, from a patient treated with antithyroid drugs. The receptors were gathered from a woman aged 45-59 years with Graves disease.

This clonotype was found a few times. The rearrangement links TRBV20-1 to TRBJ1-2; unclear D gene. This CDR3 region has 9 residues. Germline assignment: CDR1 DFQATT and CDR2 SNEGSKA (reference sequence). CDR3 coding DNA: TGCGGCCTCGGAAATGGCTACACCTTC. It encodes CGLGNGYTF.

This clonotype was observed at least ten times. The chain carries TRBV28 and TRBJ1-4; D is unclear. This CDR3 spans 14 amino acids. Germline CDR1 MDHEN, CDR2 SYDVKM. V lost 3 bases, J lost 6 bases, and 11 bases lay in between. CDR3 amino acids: CASSFAGRDEKLFF. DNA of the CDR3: TGTGCCAGCAGTTTTGCCGGGAGGGATGAAAAACTGTTTTTT.

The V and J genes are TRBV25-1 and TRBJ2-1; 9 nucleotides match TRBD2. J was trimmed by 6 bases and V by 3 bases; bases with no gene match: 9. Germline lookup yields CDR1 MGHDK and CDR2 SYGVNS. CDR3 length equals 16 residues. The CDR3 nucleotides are TGTGCCAGCAGTGATTTTACGGGGACTAGCATCAATGAGCAGTTCTTC. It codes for CASSDFTGTSINEQFF. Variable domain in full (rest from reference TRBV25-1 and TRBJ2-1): EADIYQTPRYLVIGTGKKITLECSQTMGHDKMYWYQQDPGMELHLIHYSYGVNSTEKGDLSSESTVSRIRTEHFPLTLESARPSHTSQYLCASSDFTGTSINEQFFGPGTRLTVL.

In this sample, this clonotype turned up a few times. CDR3 in DNA: TGCGCCAGCAGTGAGGACGTTGGGACAGACAATGAGCAGTTCTTC. Its translation: CASSEDVGTDNEQFF. This chain links TRBV10-2 with TRBJ2-1; 7 bases are shared with TRBD1. Germline CDR1 and CDR2: WSHSY and SAAADI. J lost 5 bases, V lost 2 bases, and 6 bases had no gene match. The CDR3 runs to 15 residues.

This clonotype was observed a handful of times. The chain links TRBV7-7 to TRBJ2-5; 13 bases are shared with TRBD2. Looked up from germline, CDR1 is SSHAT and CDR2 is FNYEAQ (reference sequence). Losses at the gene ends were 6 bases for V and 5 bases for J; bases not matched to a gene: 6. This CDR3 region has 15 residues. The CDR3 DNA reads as TGTGCCAGCAGTTCGGGACTAGCGGGATTTGAGACCCAGTACTTC. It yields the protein CASSSGLAGFETQYF. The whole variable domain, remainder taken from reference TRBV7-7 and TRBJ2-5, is GAGVSQSPRYKVTKRGQDVTLRCDPISSHATLYWYQQALGQGPEFLTYFNYEAQPDKSGLPSDRFSAERPEGSISTLTIQRTEQRDSAMYRCASSSGLAGFETQYFGPGTRLLVL.

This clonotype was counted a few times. The DNA for the CDR3 is TGTGCCATCAAAACCATGAACACTGAAGCTTTCTTT. Translating gives CAIKTMNTEAFF. The rearrangement links TRBV28 to TRBJ1-1; D not certain. The CDR3 totals 12 residues. The V end lost 10 bases, the J end lost 0 bases, and 9 bases lay between the germline ends. CDR1 MDHEN and CDR2 SYDVKM come from the germline V gene. Drawing the rest from reference TRBV28 and TRBJ1-1, the complete variable domain is DVKVTQSSRYLVKRTGEKVFLECVQDMDHENMFWYRQDPGLGLRLIYFSYDVKMKEKGDIPEGYSVSREKKERFSLILESASTNQTSMYLCAIKTMNTEAFFGQGTRLTVV.

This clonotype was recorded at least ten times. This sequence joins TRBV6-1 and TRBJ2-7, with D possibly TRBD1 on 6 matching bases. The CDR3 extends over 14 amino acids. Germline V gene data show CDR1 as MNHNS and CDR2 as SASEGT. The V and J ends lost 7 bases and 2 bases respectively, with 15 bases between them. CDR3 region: CASTKDSPPYEQYF. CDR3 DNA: TGTGCCAGCACCAAGGACAGTCCCCCCTACGAGCAGTACTTC.

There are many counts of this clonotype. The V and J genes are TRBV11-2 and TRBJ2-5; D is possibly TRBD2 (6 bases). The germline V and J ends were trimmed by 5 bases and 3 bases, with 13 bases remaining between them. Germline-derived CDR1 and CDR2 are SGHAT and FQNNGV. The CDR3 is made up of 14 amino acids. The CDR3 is CASSQAGFEETQYF. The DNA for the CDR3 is TGTGCCAGCAGCCAAGCGGGCTTTGAAGAGACCCAGTACTTC.

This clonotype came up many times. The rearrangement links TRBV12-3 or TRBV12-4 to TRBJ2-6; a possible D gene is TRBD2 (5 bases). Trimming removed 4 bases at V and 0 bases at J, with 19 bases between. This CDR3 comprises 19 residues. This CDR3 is CASSSLRDFPLSGANVLTF. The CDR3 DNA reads TGTGCCAGCAGTTCCCTCCGGGATTTCCCTCTCTCTGGGGCCAACGTCCTGACTTTC.

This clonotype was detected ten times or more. The DNA for the CDR3 is TGTGCCAGCAGAGGGGCCTTGAGGGACGACTATGGCTACACCTTC. Translation gives CASRGALRDDYGYTF. The chain is built from TRBV12-3 or TRBV12-4 and TRBJ1-2, with D maybe TRBD1 (5 bases). This CDR3 is 15 amino acids long. V was cut by 6 bases and J by 3 bases, with 17 bases left in between.

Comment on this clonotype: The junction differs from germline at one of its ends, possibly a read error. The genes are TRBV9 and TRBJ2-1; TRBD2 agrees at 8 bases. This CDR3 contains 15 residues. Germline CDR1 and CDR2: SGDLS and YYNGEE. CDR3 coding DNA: TGTTCCAGCGCCCGCGGGGGGCGGGATGGGTATGAGCAGTTCTTC. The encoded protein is CSSARGGRDGYEQFF.

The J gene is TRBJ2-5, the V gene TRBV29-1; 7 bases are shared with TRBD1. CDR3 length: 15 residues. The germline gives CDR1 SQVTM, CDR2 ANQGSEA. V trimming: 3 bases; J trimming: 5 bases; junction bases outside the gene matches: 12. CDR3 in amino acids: CSVDQTGLGAETQYF. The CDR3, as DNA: TGCAGCGTTGATCAGACAGGGTTGGGGGCTGAGACCCAGTACTTC. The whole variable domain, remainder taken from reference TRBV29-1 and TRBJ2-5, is SAVISQKPSRDICQRGTSLTIQCQVDSQVTMMFWYRQQPGQSLTLIATANQGSEATYESGFVIDKFPISRPNLTFSTLTVSNMSPEDSSIYLCSVDQTGLGAETQYFGPGTRLLVL.

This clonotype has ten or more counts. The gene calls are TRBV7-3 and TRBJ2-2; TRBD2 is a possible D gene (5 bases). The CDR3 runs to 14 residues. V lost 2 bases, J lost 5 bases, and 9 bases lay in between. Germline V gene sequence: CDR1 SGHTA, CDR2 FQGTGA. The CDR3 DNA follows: TGTGCCAGCAGCTTAGGGAGCTCAACCGGGGAGCTGTTTTTT. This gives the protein CASSLGSSTGELFF.

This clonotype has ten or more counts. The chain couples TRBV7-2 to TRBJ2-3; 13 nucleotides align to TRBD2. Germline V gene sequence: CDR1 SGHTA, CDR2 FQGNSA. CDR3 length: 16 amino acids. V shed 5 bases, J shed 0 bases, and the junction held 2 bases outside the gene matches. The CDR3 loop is CASSQTSGRSTDTQYF. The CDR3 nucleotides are TGTGCCAGCAGCCAGACTAGCGGGAGGAGCACAGATACGCAGTATTTT.

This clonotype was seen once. CDR3 coding DNA: TGTGCCAGCAGGGGACCGGGCTGGGACAGGGGGTGGGCAGATACGCAGTATTTT. This encodes CASRGPGWDRGWADTQYF. V gene TRBV12-3 or TRBV12-4 combines with J gene TRBJ2-3; 11 bases map to TRBD1. The J segment lost 4 bases and the V segment lost 6 bases, leaving 15 bases of the junction unmatched. The CDR3 is made up of 18 amino acids.

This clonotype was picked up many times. The CDR3 spells CASSPNGGGWFEQYF. In nucleotides, the CDR3 is TGTGCCAGCAGTCCGAATGGCGGGGGATGGTTTGAGCAGTACTTC. The chain employs TRBV28 and TRBJ2-7; TRBD2 agrees at 7 bases. Trimming took 5 bases from V and 7 from J; bases not matched to a gene: 14. CDR3 length: 15 residues. CDR1 and CDR2 from the germline V gene are MDHEN and SYDVKM. The variable domain in full, completed from reference TRBV28 and TRBJ2-7, reads DVKVTQSSRYLVKRTGEKVFLECVQDMDHENMFWYRQDPGLGLRLIYFSYDVKMKEKGDIPEGYSVSREKKERFSLILESASTNQTSMYLCASSPNGGGWFEQYFGPGTRLTVT.

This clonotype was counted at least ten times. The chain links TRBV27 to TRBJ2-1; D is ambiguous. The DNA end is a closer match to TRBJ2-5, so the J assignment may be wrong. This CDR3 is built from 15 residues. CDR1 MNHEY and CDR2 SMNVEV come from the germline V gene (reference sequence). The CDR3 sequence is CASSLTTYGQETQYF. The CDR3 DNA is TGTGCCAGCAGCTTGACAACTTACGGACAAGAGACCCAGTACTTC.

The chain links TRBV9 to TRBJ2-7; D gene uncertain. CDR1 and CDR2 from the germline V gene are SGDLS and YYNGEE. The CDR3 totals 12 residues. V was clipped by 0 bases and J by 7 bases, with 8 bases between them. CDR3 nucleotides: TGTGCCAGCAGCGTAGAGCCCGGGGAGCAGTACTTC. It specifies CASSVEPGEQYF.

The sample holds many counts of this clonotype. In DNA form, the CDR3 reads TGTGCCAGCAGCGTAGGGACTAGCGGGGCCAGGTTGTGGGATGAGCAGTTCTTC. Translated: CASSVGTSGARLWDEQFF. This sequence joins TRBV9 and TRBJ2-1, with 12 bases that match TRBD2. V was clipped by 0 bases and J by 8 bases; unmatched bases: 12. Looked up from germline, CDR1 is SGDLS and CDR2 is YYNGEE. The CDR3 is made up of 18 amino acids.

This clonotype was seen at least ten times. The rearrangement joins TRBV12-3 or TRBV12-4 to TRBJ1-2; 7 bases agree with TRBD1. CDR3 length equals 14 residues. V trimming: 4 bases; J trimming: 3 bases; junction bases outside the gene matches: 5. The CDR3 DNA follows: TGTGCCAGCAGTTCGCAGACAGGGTACTATGGCTACACCTTC. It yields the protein CASSSQTGYYGYTF.

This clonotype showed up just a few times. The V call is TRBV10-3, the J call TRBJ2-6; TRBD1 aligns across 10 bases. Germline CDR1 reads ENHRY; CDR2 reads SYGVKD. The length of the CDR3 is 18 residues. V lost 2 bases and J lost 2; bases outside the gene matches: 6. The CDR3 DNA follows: TGTGCCATCAGTGAGCAGACAGGGGGCCTCACTGGGGCCAACGTCCTGACTTTC. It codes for CAISEQTGGLTGANVLTF.

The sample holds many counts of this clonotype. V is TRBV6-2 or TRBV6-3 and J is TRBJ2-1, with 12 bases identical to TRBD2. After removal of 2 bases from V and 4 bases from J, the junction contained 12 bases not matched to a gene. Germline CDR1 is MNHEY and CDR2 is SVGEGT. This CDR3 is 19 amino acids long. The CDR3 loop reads CASSYETLSSGRGYNEQFF. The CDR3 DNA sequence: TGTGCCAGCAGTTACGAGACCCTTTCTAGCGGGAGGGGGTACAATGAGCAGTTCTTC.

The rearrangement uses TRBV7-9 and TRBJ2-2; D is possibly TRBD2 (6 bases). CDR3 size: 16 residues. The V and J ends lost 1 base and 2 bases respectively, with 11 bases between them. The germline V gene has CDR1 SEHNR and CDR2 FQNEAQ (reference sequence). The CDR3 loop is CASSLVTGRNTGELFF. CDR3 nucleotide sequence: TGTGCCAGCAGCTTAGTTACCGGGAGAAACACCGGGGAGCTGTTTTTT.

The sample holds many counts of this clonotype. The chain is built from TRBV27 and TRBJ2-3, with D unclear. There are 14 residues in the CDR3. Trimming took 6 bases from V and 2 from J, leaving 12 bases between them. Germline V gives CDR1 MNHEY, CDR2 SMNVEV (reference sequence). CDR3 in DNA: TGTGCCAGCAGCGGATATCTTACCACAGATACGCAGTATTTT. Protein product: CASSGYLTTDTQYF.

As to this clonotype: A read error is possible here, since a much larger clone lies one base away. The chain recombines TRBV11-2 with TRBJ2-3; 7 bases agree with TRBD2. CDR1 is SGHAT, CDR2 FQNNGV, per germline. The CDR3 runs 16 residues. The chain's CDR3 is CASSLSMGEGTDTHYF. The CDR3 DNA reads TGTGCCAGCAGCTTAAGTATGGGGGAGGGCACAGATACGCACTATTTT.

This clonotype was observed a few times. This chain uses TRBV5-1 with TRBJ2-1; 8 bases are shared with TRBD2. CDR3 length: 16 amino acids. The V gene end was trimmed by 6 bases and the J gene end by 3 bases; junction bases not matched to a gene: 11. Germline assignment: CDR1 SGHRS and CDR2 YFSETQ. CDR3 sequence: CASTLNPGLVYNEQFF. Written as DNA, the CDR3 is TGCGCCAGCACCCTTAATCCGGGACTAGTCTACAATGAGCAGTTCTTC.

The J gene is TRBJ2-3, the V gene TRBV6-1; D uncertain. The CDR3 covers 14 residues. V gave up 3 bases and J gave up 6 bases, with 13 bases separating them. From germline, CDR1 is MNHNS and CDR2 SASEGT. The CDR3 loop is CASSDGHFLDTQYF. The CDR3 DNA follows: TGTGCCAGCAGTGACGGCCACTTTCTGGATACGCAGTATTTT.

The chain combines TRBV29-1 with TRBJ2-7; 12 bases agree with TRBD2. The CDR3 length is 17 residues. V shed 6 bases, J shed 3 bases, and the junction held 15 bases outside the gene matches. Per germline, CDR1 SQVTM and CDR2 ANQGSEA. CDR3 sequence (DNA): TGCAGCGTCTTCTGGACTAGCGGGACTAAGGGAGGCTACGAGCAGTACTTC. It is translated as CSVFWTSGTKGGYEQYF.

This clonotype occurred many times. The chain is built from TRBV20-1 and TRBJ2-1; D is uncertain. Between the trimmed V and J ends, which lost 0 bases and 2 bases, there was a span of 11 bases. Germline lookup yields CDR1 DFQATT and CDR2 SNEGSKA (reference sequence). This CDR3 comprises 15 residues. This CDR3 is CSARDLVGTYNEQFF. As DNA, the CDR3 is TGCAGTGCTAGAGACCTGGTGGGGACCTACAATGAGCAGTTCTTC.